The clone carrying this T cell receptor (beta chain) was detected ten times or more. This record comes from a study of identical twins. Using its own MiXCR run on the 5' RACE reads, TCRdb lists one record per CDR3 protein. Of about 660,000 distinct CDR3 sequences in the sample, around 8.6% were seen once. Trimming removed 5 bases from V and 0 bases from J, with 16 bases in between. CDR3 length equals 16 residues. The sample was also reused in another study, on yellow fever vaccine responses in identical twins.

Specimen: PBMCs. The chain combines TRBV12-3 or TRBV12-4 with TRBJ1-1, with D hard to call. The sequence derives from a woman aged 18-35 years in good health. This CDR3 is CASSIGWKGLNTEAFF. For the CDR3, the DNA is TGTGCCAGCAGTATAGGGTGGAAGGGATTGAACACTGAAGCTTTCTTT.